What follows are 31 T cell receptor beta chains derived from one specimen sequenced in a study of T cells expressing NK-cell markers. TCRdb reprocessed the 5' RACE reads, with one entry per CDR3 protein and no DNA. In total, the table holds around 100,000 distinct CDR3 sequences. The sequenced sample was blood T cells: a sorted CD56 or NKG2C T cell subset, CD4+ or CD8+ T cells, or bulk PBMC T cells (not recorded which). All receptors derive from a woman aged 18-70 years in good health.

The gene calls are TRBV7-3 and TRBJ2-3; the D call of TRBD1 rests on TCRdb alone, since no DNA is present to check it. The CDR3 extends over 13 amino acids. Germline CDR1 SGHTA, CDR2 FQGTGA. The CDR3 loop reads CASTHFGGGTQYF.

The J gene is TRBJ2-3, the V gene TRBV29-1; lacking DNA, the TRBD2 call made by TCRdb goes unchecked. The CDR3 is 15 residues long. Per the germline V gene, CDR1 is SQVTM and CDR2 is ANQGSEA. The CDR3 protein is CSANGLAGGAYTQYF.

V gene TRBV18 combines with J gene TRBJ1-1. Per the germline V gene, CDR1 is KGHSH and CDR2 is LQKENI. This CDR3 has 12 amino acids. The CDR3 here is CASSPRGGEAFF.

The chain employs TRBV7-3 and TRBJ2-2; TCRdb returns TRBD2, unconfirmable since there is no DNA. Germline assignment: CDR1 SGHTA and CDR2 FQGTGA. The CDR3 spans 14 residues. The chain's CDR3 is CASSFGRAGGELFF. Full variable domain (outside the CDR3, taken from reference TRBV7-3 and TRBJ2-2): GAGVSQTPSNKVTEKGKYVELRCDPISGHTALYWYRQSLGQGPEFLIYFQGTGAADDSGLPNDRFFAVRPEGSVSTLKIQRTERGDSAVYLCASSFGRAGGELFFGEGSRLTVL.

The chain carries TRBV19 and TRBJ2-1. The CDR3 consists of 12 residues. Germline V gives CDR1 LNHDA, CDR2 SQIVND (reference sequence). The CDR3 loop is CAISTGMNEQFF.

The chain combines TRBV15 with TRBJ2-5. The CDR3 consists of 15 residues. Germline CDR1 is LNHNV and CDR2 is YYDKDF (reference sequence). CDR3 loop: CATSRDRDFQETQYF.

The chain uses TRBV5-8 and TRBJ2-1. The germline gives CDR1 SGHTS, CDR2 YDEGEE. CDR3 length equals 13 residues. The CDR3: CASSPDSYNEQFF.

The chain recombines TRBV28 with TRBJ1-3. This CDR3 has 15 residues. Germline V gives CDR1 MDHEN, CDR2 SYDVKM. Here the CDR3 reads CASSLDTNSGNTIYF.

The chain employs TRBV19 and TRBJ2-1. Germline V lookup: CDR1 LNHDA, CDR2 SQIVND (reference sequence). The CDR3 is 13 residues long. CDR3 sequence reads: CASSIFVSNEQFF.

V gene TRBV10-1 combines with J gene TRBJ2-3; TCRdb's assignment of TRBD1 cannot be checked, as there is no DNA. CDR1 and CDR2 (germline): WNHNN, SYGVQD (reference sequence). This CDR3 has 15 residues. CDR3 protein: CASSEGTGGGGTQYF.

The chain couples TRBV9 to TRBJ1-2; TCRdb picks TRBD1, but there is no DNA to check that call. The length of the CDR3 is 13 residues. Germline CDR1 is SGDLS and CDR2 is YYNGEE. CDR3 residues: CASSSGDAYGYTF. Drawing the rest from reference TRBV9 and TRBJ1-2, the complete variable domain is DSGVTQTPKHLITATGQRVTLRCSPRSGDLSVYWYQQSLDQGLQFLIQYYNGEERAKGNILERFSAQQFPDLHSELNLSSLELGDSALYFCASSSGDAYGYTFGSGTRLTVV.

The rearrangement uses TRBV27 and TRBJ2-7; there is no DNA to check the TCRdb D call of TRBD1. Per germline, CDR1 MNHEY and CDR2 SMNVEV (reference sequence). CDR3 size: 12 residues. The CDR3 loop is CATLSPGDEQYF.

V gene TRBV7-9 combines with J gene TRBJ2-7. The CDR3 is 11 amino acids. Germline loops: CDR1 SEHNR, CDR2 FQNEAQ (reference sequence). CDR3 protein: CASSDGYEQYF.

This rearrangement joins TRBV2 to TRBJ2-1; TCRdb picks TRBD2, but there is no DNA to check that call. This CDR3 has 13 amino acids. The germline V gene has CDR1 SNHLY and CDR2 FYNNEI. CDR3 region: CARSAGGGNEQFF.

The chain has TRBV4-3 and TRBJ1-4. Germline V gene data show CDR1 as LGHNA and CDR2 as YSLEER. The CDR3 spans 16 residues. This chain's CDR3 is CASSQDAQSTNEKLFF.

The J gene is TRBJ2-4, the V gene TRBV5-5; TCRdb calls TRBD1, which cannot be checked without DNA. The CDR3 totals 13 residues. Germline CDR1 SGHKS, CDR2 YYEKEE (reference sequence). CDR3 sequence reads: CASSFGTQGIQYF.

The genes are TRBV29-1 and TRBJ2-1; lacking DNA, the TRBD1 call made by TCRdb goes unchecked. CDR1 is SQVTM, CDR2 ANQGSEA, per germline. The CDR3 spans 14 residues. CDR3 in amino acids: CSVAGSRDSNEQFF.

V usage is TRBV20-1 and J usage is TRBJ1-2; TCRdb names TRBD1, which stays unverified in the absence of DNA. Germline V CDR1 and CDR2: DFQATT, SNEGSKA (reference sequence). The CDR3 sequence is 15 residues long. This CDR3 is CSADDLGQGPYGYTF.

The chain employs TRBV28 and TRBJ2-1; TCRdb proposes TRBD2, but this gene call is untestable without DNA. Germline V lookup: CDR1 MDHEN, CDR2 SYDVKM. The CDR3 has 17 residues. CDR3 in amino acids: CASSLILAGAVGNEQFF.

The V gene is TRBV7-8, the J gene TRBJ2-3; TCRdb gives TRBD1 as the D gene, but with no DNA this cannot be confirmed. The CDR3 contains 13 residues. Germline V gene data show CDR1 as SGHVS and CDR2 as FQNEAQ. The CDR3 is CASSPPYDDTQYF.

The rearrangement joins TRBV4-2 to TRBJ2-5; there is no DNA to check the TCRdb D call of TRBD2. CDR1 LGHNA and CDR2 YNFKEQ come from the germline V gene. This CDR3 is built from 17 residues. CDR3 loop: CASSQDGQRMGEETQYF.

The chain joins TRBV6-2 or TRBV6-3 to TRBJ2-7; TCRdb designates TRBD1, a call that cannot be tested without DNA. In germline, CDR1 is MNHEY, CDR2 SVGEGT. This CDR3 region has 15 residues. This CDR3 reads CASSSLGAGAYEQYF.

The gene calls are TRBV20-1 and TRBJ1-2; lacking DNA, the TRBD1 call made by TCRdb goes unchecked. The CDR3 totals 15 residues. CDR1 is DFQATT and CDR2 is SNEGSKA in the germline V gene (reference sequence). CDR3 sequence: CSARLPDSSLDGYTF.

The chain uses TRBV3-1 and TRBJ1-1. The CDR3 loop spans 17 amino acids. Germline V CDR1 and CDR2: LGHDT, YNNKEL (reference sequence). This CDR3 is CASSQDRDWRGCTEAFF. The full variable domain, rest sourced from reference TRBV3-1 and TRBJ1-1, is DTAVSQTPKYLVTQMGNDKSIKCEQNLGHDTMYWYKQDSKKFLKIMFSYNNKELIINETVPNRFSPKSPDKAHLNLHINSLELGDSAVYFCASSQDRDWRGCTEAFFGQGTRLTVV.

This chain joins TRBV7-9 and TRBJ2-3. CDR1 SEHNR and CDR2 FQNEAQ come from the germline V gene (reference sequence). The CDR3 has 11 amino acids. The CDR3 here is CASSYGDTQYF.

The genes are TRBV7-6 and TRBJ1-4; as DNA is missing, the TRBD1 call by TCRdb cannot be tested. The CDR3 runs 14 residues. Germline CDR1 is SGHVS and CDR2 is FNYEAQ. The CDR3 region is CASNQGGTNEKLFF.

CDR3 region: CSARGGTGGVTEAFF. J is TRBJ1-1 and V is TRBV20-1; TCRdb calls TRBD1, which cannot be checked without DNA. The CDR3 extends over 15 amino acids. Germline loops: CDR1 DFQATT, CDR2 SNEGSKA (reference sequence).

V usage is TRBV19 and J usage is TRBJ1-1. Germline V gene sequence: CDR1 LNHDA, CDR2 SQIVND (reference sequence). The CDR3 covers 12 residues. The CDR3 is CASSISGVEAFF.

This chain uses TRBV9 with TRBJ2-2; without DNA, the TCRdb call of TRBD2 cannot be checked. Germline values: CDR1 SGDLS, CDR2 YYNGEE. The CDR3 runs 16 residues. CDR3 region: CASSHRRGANTGELFF.

The V and J genes are TRBV12-3 or TRBV12-4 and TRBJ2-7. The length of the CDR3 is 13 residues. The CDR3 protein is CASSLLTSYEQYF.

This chain joins TRBV6-2 or TRBV6-3 and TRBJ2-1. The germline V gene has CDR1 MNHEY and CDR2 SVGEGT. The CDR3 length is 15 residues. The CDR3 loop reads CASSYSIYLLGEQFF.